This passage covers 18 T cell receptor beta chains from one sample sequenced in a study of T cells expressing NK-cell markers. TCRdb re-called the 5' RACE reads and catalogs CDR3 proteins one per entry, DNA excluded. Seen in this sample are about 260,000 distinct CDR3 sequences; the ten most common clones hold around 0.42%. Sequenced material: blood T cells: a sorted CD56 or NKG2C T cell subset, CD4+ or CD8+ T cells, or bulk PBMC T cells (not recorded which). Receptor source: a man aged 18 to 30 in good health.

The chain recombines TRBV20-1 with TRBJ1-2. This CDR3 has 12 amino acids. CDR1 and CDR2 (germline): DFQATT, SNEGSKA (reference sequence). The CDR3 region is CSAGEDPDGYTF.

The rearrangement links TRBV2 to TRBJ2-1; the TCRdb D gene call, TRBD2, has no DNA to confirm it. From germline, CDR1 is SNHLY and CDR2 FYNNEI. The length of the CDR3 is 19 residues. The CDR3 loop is CASSEGVAGGPSSYNEQFF.

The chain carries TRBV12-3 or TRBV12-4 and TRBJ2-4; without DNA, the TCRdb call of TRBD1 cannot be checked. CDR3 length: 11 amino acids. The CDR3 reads CASSLGGAEYF.

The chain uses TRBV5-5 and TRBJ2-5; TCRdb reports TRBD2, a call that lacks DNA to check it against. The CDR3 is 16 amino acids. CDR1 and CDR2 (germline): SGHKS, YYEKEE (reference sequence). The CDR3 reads CASSLARQGPRETQYF. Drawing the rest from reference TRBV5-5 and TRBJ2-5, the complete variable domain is DAGVTQSPTHLIKTRGQQVTLRCSPISGHKSVSWYQQVLGQGPQFIFQYYEKEERGRGNFPDRFSARQFPNYSSELNVNALLLGDSALYLCASSLARQGPRETQYFGPGTRLLVL.

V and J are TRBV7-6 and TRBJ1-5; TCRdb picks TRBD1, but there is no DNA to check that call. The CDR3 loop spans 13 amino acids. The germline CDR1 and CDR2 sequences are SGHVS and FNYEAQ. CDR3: CASSIGADKPQHF. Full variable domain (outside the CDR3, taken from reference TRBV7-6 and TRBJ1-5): GAGVSQSPRYKVTKRGQDVALRCDPISGHVSLYWYRQALGQGPEFLTYFNYEAQQDKSGLPNDRFSAERPEGSISTLTIQRTEQRDSAMYRCASSIGADKPQHFGDGTRLSIL.

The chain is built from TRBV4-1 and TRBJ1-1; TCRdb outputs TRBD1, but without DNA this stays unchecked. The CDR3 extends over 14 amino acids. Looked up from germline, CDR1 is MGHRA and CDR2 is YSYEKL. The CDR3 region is CASSQLGLGGEAFF.

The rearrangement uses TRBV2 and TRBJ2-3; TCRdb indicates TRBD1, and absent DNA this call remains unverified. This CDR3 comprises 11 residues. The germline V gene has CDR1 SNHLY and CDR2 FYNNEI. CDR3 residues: CASTLGNTQYF.

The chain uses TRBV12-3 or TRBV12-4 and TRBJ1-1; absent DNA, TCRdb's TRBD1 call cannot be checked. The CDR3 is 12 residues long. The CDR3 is CASSQNRVGAFF.

CDR3 sequence reads: CAISQISGPRDTQYF. The chain links TRBV10-3 to TRBJ2-3; absent DNA, TCRdb's TRBD2 call cannot be checked. The CDR3 spans 15 residues. Germline CDR1 ENHRY, CDR2 SYGVKD.

CDR3 protein: CAISDHRDEQFF. The rearrangement links TRBV10-3 to TRBJ2-1; TCRdb outputs TRBD1, but without DNA this stays unchecked. The germline gives CDR1 ENHRY, CDR2 SYGVKD. The CDR3 runs 12 residues.

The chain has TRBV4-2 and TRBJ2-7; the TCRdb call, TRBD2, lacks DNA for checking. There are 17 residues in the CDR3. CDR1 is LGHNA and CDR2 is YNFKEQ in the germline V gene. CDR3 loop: CASSQDTGGTSNPEQYF.

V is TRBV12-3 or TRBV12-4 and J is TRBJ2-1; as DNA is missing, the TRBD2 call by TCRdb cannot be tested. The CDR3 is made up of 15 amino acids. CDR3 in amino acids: CASSLTLAGYNEQFF.

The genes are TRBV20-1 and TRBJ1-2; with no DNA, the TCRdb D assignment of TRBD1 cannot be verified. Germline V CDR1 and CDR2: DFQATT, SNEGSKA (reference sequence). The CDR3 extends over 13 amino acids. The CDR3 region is CSARQGVLEGYTF.

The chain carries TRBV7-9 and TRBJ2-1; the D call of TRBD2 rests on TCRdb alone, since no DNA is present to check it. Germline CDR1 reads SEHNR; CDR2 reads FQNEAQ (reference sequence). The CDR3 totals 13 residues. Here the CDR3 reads CASHEGSYNEQFF.

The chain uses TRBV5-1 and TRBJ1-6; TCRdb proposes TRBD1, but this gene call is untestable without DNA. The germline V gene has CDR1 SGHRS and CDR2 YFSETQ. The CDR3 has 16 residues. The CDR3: CASSVMGGQGDSPLHF.

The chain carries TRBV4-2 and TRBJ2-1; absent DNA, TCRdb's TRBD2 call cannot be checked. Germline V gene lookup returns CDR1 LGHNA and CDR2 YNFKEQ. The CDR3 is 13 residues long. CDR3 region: CASSQSGSNEQFF.

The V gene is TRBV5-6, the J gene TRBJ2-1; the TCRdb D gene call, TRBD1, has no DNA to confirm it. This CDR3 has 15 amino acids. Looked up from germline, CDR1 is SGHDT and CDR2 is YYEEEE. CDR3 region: CASSFHRGLGYEQFF.

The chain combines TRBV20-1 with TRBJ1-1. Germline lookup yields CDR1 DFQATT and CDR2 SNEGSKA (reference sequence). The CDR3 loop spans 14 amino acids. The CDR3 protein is CSAQRSVGNTEAFF.